These 5 T cell receptor beta chains were sequenced from one sample in a study of blood T cell repertoires in COVID-19. Clones were read by immunoSEQ multiplex PCR, and TCRdb kept only the in-frame ones, dropping some. The sample shows around 50,000 clones, about nine tenths of them seen only once. Sequenced sample: peripheral blood. The receptor source for this set is a woman older than 75 with COVID-19, enrolled during active disease.

This clone was seen only once. The rearrangement uses TRBV7-9 and TRBJ2-7, with 8 bases lining up with TRBD1. Germline V gene lookup returns CDR1 SEHNR and CDR2 FQNEAQ (reference sequence). V lost 4 bases and J lost 7; bases outside the gene matches: 9. This CDR3 contains 14 residues. CDR3 nucleotides: TGTGCCAGCAGCTCAACGGACAGGGTAGGGGAGCAGTACTTC. It translates to CASSSTDRVGEQYF.

This chain joins TRBV19 and TRBJ1-2, with 8 positions matching TRBD1. In germline, CDR1 is LNHDA, CDR2 SQIVND (reference sequence). The V segment lost 10 bases and the J segment 2 bases; nucleotides outside the gene matches: 18. This CDR3 has 17 amino acids. The CDR3 bases are TGTGCCACTAAACCTCTGGGGGTGGACAGGGAGAACTATGGCTACACCTTC. This translates into CATKPLGVDRENYGYTF.

The chain employs TRBV2 and TRBJ2-3; the D gene is possibly TRBD2 (6 bases). The germline gives CDR1 SNHLY, CDR2 FYNNEI. Trimming left V 8 bases short and J 3 bases short, with 15 bases between. This CDR3 region has 14 residues. The DNA of the CDR3 is TGTGCCAGCTTAGCGGAACCGATTACAGATACGCAGTATTTT. This gives the protein CASLAEPITDTQYF. The full variable domain, rest sourced from reference TRBV2 and TRBJ2-3, is EPEVTQTPSHQVTQMGQEVILRCVPISNHLYFYWYRQILGQKVEFLVSFYNNEISEKSEIFDDQFSVERPDGSNFTLKIRSTKLEDSAMYFCASLAEPITDTQYFGPGTRLTVL.

The chain links TRBV2 to TRBJ2-1, with D possibly matching TRBD2 (6 bases). V lost 4 bases to trimming and J lost 2 bases, with 12 bases between them. Germline lookup yields CDR1 SNHLY and CDR2 FYNNEI. CDR3 length equals 15 residues. The CDR3 bases are TGTGCCAGCAGTGGTGGAGGGGTTCCCTACAATGAGCAGTTCTTC. The encoded protein is CASSGGGVPYNEQFF. Combining the CDR3 with reference TRBV2 and TRBJ2-1 gives the whole variable domain EPEVTQTPSHQVTQMGQEVILRCVPISNHLYFYWYRQILGQKVEFLVSFYNNEISEKSEIFDDQFSVERPDGSNFTLKIRSTKLEDSAMYFCASSGGGVPYNEQFFGPGTRLTVL.

The gene calls are TRBV30 and TRBJ1-3, with D uncertain. Trimming left V 4 bases short and J 0 bases short, with 4 bases between. Germline assignment: CDR1 GTSNPN and CDR2 SVGIG (reference sequence). CDR3 length: 12 amino acids. CDR3 residues: CAWTVSGNTIYF. CDR3 sequence (DNA): TGTGCCTGGACGGTCTCTGGAAACACCATATATTTT.